Listed below are T cell receptor beta chains from one sample, sequenced in a study of T cells after yellow fever vaccination. Each CDR3 protein is one row after TCRdb ran MiXCR on the 5' RACE reads. There are 600,000 to 750,000 distinct CDR3 sequences in the sample; roughly an eighth occur only once, and around 14% lies in the top ten. The material sequenced was PBMCs, taken on the day of the yellow fever booster vaccination. These receptors were collected from a young man who received the YFV17D yellow fever vaccine. CDR3s include the opening cysteine and the closing phenylalanine or tryptophan. Each record gives: V gene, clone size, J gene, D gene, CDR3 protein, CDR3 DNA. D genes are given only for firm matches. Clone size is shown for a subset of rows, as once, few, many or a class of expanded clone.

TRBV7-8,-,TRBJ2-1,TRBD2,CASSAQVRGRLNEQFF,TGTGCCAGCAGCGCCCAGGTTCGCGGGAGGCTCAATGAGCAGTTCTTC
TRBV6-1,few,TRBJ1-5,-,CASSEAGGDQPQHF,TGTGCCAGCAGTGAAGCTGGTGGGGATCAGCCCCAGCATTTT
TRBV20-1,few,TRBJ2-2,TRBD1,CSARRDSKNTGELFF,TGCAGTGCTAGACGGGACAGTAAAAACACCGGGGAGCTGTTTTTT
TRBV10-2,few,TRBJ2-3,TRBD2,CASSNTGGSTDTQYF,TGCGCCAGCAGTAATACGGGGGGAAGCACAGATACGCAGTATTTT
TRBV7-2,few,TRBJ2-1,-,CASSEANEQFF,TGTGCCAGCAGCGAAGCCAATGAGCAGTTCTTC
TRBV5-1,-,TRBJ2-7,TRBD2,CASSYRAGVKDEQYF,TGCGCCAGCAGCTATAGAGCGGGAGTGAAGGACGAGCAGTACTTC
TRBV29-1,-,TRBJ2-7,-,CSVEGPNYEQYF,TGCAGCGTTGAGGGGCCGAATTACGAGCAGTACTTC
TRBV11-2,-,TRBJ1-1,-,CASSLDPGGSVTEAFF,TGTGCCAGCAGCTTAGATCCTGGAGGGTCGGTGACTGAAGCTTTCTTT
TRBV28,-,TRBJ2-6,-,CASSRGPNVLTF,TGTGCCAGCAGTCGCGGTCCCAACGTCCTGACTTTC
TRBV6-5,few,TRBJ2-7,TRBD2,CASSFSGTSGYEQYF,TGTGCCAGCAGTTTCTCCGGGACTAGCGGCTACGAGCAGTACTTC
TRBV6-2/TRBV6-3,few,TRBJ1-2,-,CASYTGGGYTF,TGTGCCAGTTACACGGGAGGCGGCTACACCTTC
TRBV9,-,TRBJ1-6,-,CASSPTGNNSPLHF,TGTGCCAGCAGCCCAACAGGGAATAATTCACCCCTCCACTTT
TRBV5-1,-,TRBJ1-2,TRBD1,CASSMDRVGGYTF,TGCGCCAGCAGCATGGACAGGGTTGGTGGCTACACCTTC
TRBV6-1,few,TRBJ2-7,-,CASTPRSAKLYEQYF,TGTGCCAGCACACCCCGGAGCGCGAAACTCTACGAGCAGTACTTC
TRBV7-9,-,TRBJ1-2,TRBD1,CASSFGQGHGYTF,TGTGCCAGCAGCTTCGGACAGGGTCATGGCTACACCTTC
TRBV4-3,-,TRBJ2-7,-,CASSQVVRSGPSYEQYF,TGCGCCAGCAGCCAAGTAGTCCGGTCAGGACCTTCCTACGAGCAGTACTTC
TRBV20-1,many,TRBJ2-1,TRBD2,CSARDARTSGRRDEQFF,TGCAGTGCTAGAGATGCCCGGACTAGCGGGAGGAGGGATGAGCAGTTCTTC
TRBV29-1,-,TRBJ2-5,TRBD2,CSVEPGGETQYF,TGCAGCGTTGAGCCGGGAGGAGAGACCCAGTACTTC
TRBV20-1,-,TRBJ2-3,TRBD2,CSARDLAGITDTQYF,TGCAGTGCTAGAGATCTAGCGGGGATCACAGATACGCAGTATTTT
TRBV7-9,-,TRBJ2-1,-,CASSSAGGRFNEQFF,TGTGCCAGCAGCTCGGCGGGCGGGCGCTTCAATGAGCAGTTCTTC
TRBV4-3,-,TRBJ2-1,TRBD2,CASSQGGSSYNEQFF,TGCGCCAGCAGCCAGGGCGGGAGCTCCTACAATGAGCAGTTCTTC
TRBV20-1,few,TRBJ2-7,-,CSTPKGREQYF,TGCAGTACACCTAAGGGGCGTGAGCAGTACTTC
TRBV7-8,few,TRBJ1-1,-,CASSLSAAKNTEAFF,TGTGCCAGCAGCTTAAGTGCAGCCAAGAACACTGAAGCTTTCTTT
TRBV3-1,few,TRBJ1-1,TRBD1,CASRLTGAGSEAFF,TGTGCCAGCAGACTGACAGGGGCAGGGTCTGAAGCTTTCTTT
TRBV6-1,few,TRBJ2-7,TRBD2,CASSRLGTAKTSGKGEQYF,TGTGCCAGCTCTCGTCTCGGGACAGCCAAGACTAGCGGGAAAGGCGAGCAGTACTTC
TRBV6-5,once,TRBJ2-3,-,CASSYSEGPESTDTQYF,TGTGCCAGCAGTTACTCAGAGGGCCCCGAGAGCACAGATACGCAGTATTTT